One and the same sample provided the 23 T cell receptor beta chains below, sequenced in a study of T cells after yellow fever vaccination. TCRdb re-called the 5' RACE reads through MiXCR, storing one row per CDR3 protein. The sample consists of 450,000 to 600,000 distinct CDR3 sequences, less than 20% of them appearing once. The sequences come from PBMCs, collected about 5 days after the first yellow fever vaccination. The receptors were gathered from a man aged 18 to 29 who received the YFV17D yellow fever vaccine.

The sample holds a few counts of this clonotype. The chain recombines TRBV20-1 with TRBJ1-2, with 7 bases aligning to TRBD1. With V trimmed by 5 bases and J by 2 bases, 11 bases remained unmatched. The CDR3 spans 15 residues. Germline V gene sequence: CDR1 DFQATT, CDR2 SNEGSKA (reference sequence). Written as DNA, the CDR3 is TGCAGTGCTTTTACCGCGGGACAGAACAACTATGGCTACACCTTC. Its translation is CSAFTAGQNNYGYTF.

The chain is built from TRBV5-1 and TRBJ1-1; TRBD1 might be the D (5 bases). Per germline, CDR1 SGHRS and CDR2 YFSETQ. The CDR3 contains 14 residues. Trimming took off 6 bases at V and 4 bases at J, with 16 bases between the two ends. The CDR3 sequence: CASTRGPGTTEAFF. The CDR3 DNA is TGCGCCAGCACCCGAGGCCCGGGGACCACTGAAGCTTTCTTT.

This clonotype showed up just a few times. V gene TRBV10-3 combines with J gene TRBJ1-1; D is possibly TRBD1 (5 bases). Trimming shortened V by 3 bases and J by 7 bases, and 12 bases separated the two germline ends. This CDR3 comprises 13 residues. CDR1 ENHRY and CDR2 SYGVKD come from the germline V gene. Here the CDR3 DNA reads TGTGCCATCAGTGAAGGGAGCGGGGGTGAAGCTTTCTTT. Encoded protein: CAISEGSGGEAFF.

The CDR3 nucleotides read TGTGCCAGTAGTATCGGGGGGAACTCCTACAATGAGCAGTTCTTC. The encoded protein is CASSIGGNSYNEQFF. This rearrangement joins TRBV19 to TRBJ2-1; 7 nucleotides align to TRBD2. The germline V gene encodes CDR1 LNHDA and CDR2 SQIVND (reference sequence). CDR3 length: 15 amino acids. V dropped 3 bases and J dropped 0; count of bases not matched to a gene: 2. Together with reference TRBV19 and TRBJ2-1, the CDR3 gives the full variable domain: DGGITQSPKYLFRKEGQNVTLSCEQNLNHDAMYWYRQDPGQGLRLIYYSQIVNDFQKGDIAEGYSVSREKKESFPLTVTSAQKNPTAFYLCASSIGGNSYNEQFFGPGTRLTVL.

The genes are TRBV5-1 and TRBJ1-6; D gene unclear. Trimming stripped 3 bases from V and 4 bases from J, with 14 bases between. Per germline, CDR1 SGHRS and CDR2 YFSETQ. The CDR3 extends over 16 amino acids. CDR3 amino acids: CASSWAPTQYNSPLHF. DNA for the CDR3: TGCGCCAGCAGCTGGGCGCCCACGCAATATAATTCACCCCTCCACTTT. The full variable domain, completed using reference TRBV5-1 and TRBJ1-6, is KAGVTQTPRYLIKTRGQQVTLSCSPISGHRSVSWYQQTPGQGLQFLFEYFSETQRNKGNFPGRFSGRQFSNSRSEMNVSTLELGDSALYLCASSWAPTQYNSPLHFGNGTRLTVT.

The chain employs TRBV4-1 and TRBJ1-2; possible D gene TRBD1, 5 bases. Germline CDR1 and CDR2: MGHRA and YSYEKL. V was shortened by 5 bases and J by 6 bases, with 16 bases between the two germline ends. The CDR3 has 14 residues. The CDR3 DNA reads TGCGCCAGCAGCACAATCGGGACTGAGAATGGCTACACCTTC. It yields the protein CASSTIGTENGYTF.

A note on this clonotype: A much more abundant neighbour one base away suggests this may be a read error. CDR3 nucleotides: TGTACCTGGAGTGTCGGGGGAGCCAAAAACATTCAGTACTTC. Its protein product is CTWSVGGAKNIQYF. The rearrangement links TRBV30 to TRBJ2-4; weak D call: TRBD2 (6 bases). This CDR3 has 14 residues. The germline gives CDR1 GTSNPN, CDR2 SVGIG (reference sequence).

This clonotype was detected only a few times. Because the CDR3's place on the DNA is in doubt, the DNA is left out and the CDR3 is given as listed by TCRdb. The chain has TRBV21-1 and TRBJ2-1; TRBD1 is the table's D call and was not checked against the DNA. TRBV21-1 is an annotated pseudogene. From its first to its last residue, the CDR3 has 15 amino acids. CDR3 residues: CASSKVGQGSNEQFF.

There are a few counts of this clonotype. The chain uses TRBV5-4 and TRBJ1-4; 8 nucleotides line up with TRBD1. Germline V gives CDR1 SGHNT, CDR2 YYREEE (reference sequence). V trimming: 4 bases; J trimming: 8 bases; junction bases outside the gene matches: 7. This CDR3 spans 14 amino acids. DNA for the CDR3: TGTGCCAGCAGCCGGACAGGGCTCGACGAAAAACTGTTTTTT. Its protein product is CASSRTGLDEKLFF.

The chain carries TRBV25-1 and TRBJ2-7; TRBD1 matches at 7 bases. Germline V gene data show CDR1 as MGHDK and CDR2 as SYGVNS. The CDR3 has 14 amino acids. V shed 3 bases and J 9 bases; nucleotides not matched to a gene: 11. As DNA, the CDR3 is TGTGCCAGCAGTGAGGGCCAGGGGGTCCTCCCGCAGTACTTC. It specifies CASSEGQGVLPQYF.

This clonotype showed up just a few times. The genes are TRBV3-1 and TRBJ2-3, with TRBD1 as a possible D gene (6 bases). Between the trimmed V and J ends, which lost 1 base and 6 bases, there was a span of 14 bases. Germline CDR1 reads LGHDT; CDR2 reads YNNKEL (reference sequence). The CDR3 runs 15 residues. The CDR3: CASSQGAGEADTQYF. The CDR3, as DNA: TGTGCCAGCAGCCAAGGGGCAGGGGAAGCGGATACGCAGTATTTT.

The chain combines TRBV5-1 with TRBJ1-4, with TRBD1 matching 7 bases. The CDR3 covers 18 residues. V was clipped by 3 bases and J by 0 bases; unmatched bases: 11. CDR1 SGHRS and CDR2 YFSETQ come from the germline V gene. DNA of the CDR3: TGCGCCAGCAGCTCCCAACAGGGGAGGACCTCAACTAATGAAAAACTGTTTTTT. It specifies CASSSQQGRTSTNEKLFF.

The chain employs TRBV4-3 and TRBJ1-4, with D unresolved. Germline CDR1 LGHNA, CDR2 YSLEER. The CDR3 spans 15 residues. Trimming shortened V by 4 bases and J by 6 bases, and 15 bases separated the two germline ends. CDR3 in amino acids: CASSPPGLRHEKLFF. The DNA of the CDR3 is TGCGCCAGCAGCCCACCGGGCCTGAGACATGAAAAACTGTTTTTT.

This clonotype has more than one count but fewer than ten. V usage is TRBV28 and J usage is TRBJ2-1; TRBD2 matches 14 bases. Trimming took 6 bases from V and 7 from J; bases not matched to a gene: 2. This CDR3 is built from 14 residues. CDR1 is MDHEN and CDR2 is SYDVKM in the germline V gene. The CDR3 reads CASSRLAGGNEQFF. The CDR3 DNA reads TGTGCCAGCAGCAGACTAGCGGGGGGGAATGAGCAGTTCTTC.

This clonotype was detected many times. This chain uses TRBV7-3 with TRBJ2-5; D is tentatively TRBD1 or TRBD2 (6 bases each). Trimming cost V 5 bases and J 4 bases, with 11 bases left between them. Germline loops: CDR1 SGHTA, CDR2 FQGTGA. The CDR3 runs to 13 residues. This CDR3 is CASSQEGGETQYF. The CDR3 DNA sequence: TGTGCCAGCAGCCAGGAGGGGGGAGAGACCCAGTACTTC.

This clonotype has ten or more counts. The chain uses TRBV25-1 and TRBJ1-4; 9 nucleotides agree with TRBD1. Germline CDR1 and CDR2: MGHDK and SYGVNS. V lost 6 bases, J lost 6 bases, and 2 bases stayed unmatched. The CDR3 consists of 13 residues. CDR3 in DNA: TGTGCCAGCAGACAGGGGGCAGATGAAAAACTGTTTTTT. Its translation: CASRQGADEKLFF.

The CDR3 loop reads CASISGSLNTGELFF. CDR3 nucleotide sequence: TGTGCCAGTATCTCAGGGTCACTGAACACCGGGGAGCTGTTTTTT. The genes are TRBV19 and TRBJ2-2, with a tentative D call TRBD1 (5 bases). Germline V gives CDR1 LNHDA, CDR2 SQIVND (reference sequence). The CDR3 covers 15 residues. Between the trimmed V and J ends, which lost 7 bases and 1 base, there was a span of 13 bases.

The V gene is TRBV4-1, the J gene TRBJ2-5, with a possible D match to TRBD2 (6 bases). V lost 0 bases and J 1 base, leaving 21 bases between the germline ends. The CDR3 loop spans 19 amino acids. Germline V gives CDR1 MGHRA, CDR2 YSYEKL. CDR3 sequence reads: CASSQDPRPTWDFQETQYF. For the CDR3, the DNA is TGCGCCAGCAGCCAAGATCCTCGGCCCACCTGGGACTTCCAAGAGACCCAGTACTTC.

This clonotype showed up many times. The chain uses TRBV12-3 or TRBV12-4 and TRBJ2-7; 8 bases map to TRBD1. V trimming: 6 bases; J trimming: 3 bases; junction bases outside the gene matches: 4. There are 13 residues in the CDR3. In DNA, the CDR3 is TGTGCCAGCAGACCAGGGGGCGGCTACGAGCAGTACTTC. Amino acids: CASRPGGGYEQYF.

This clonotype has just a few counts. The rearrangement uses TRBV5-1 and TRBJ1-3, with TRBD1 identical over 9 bases. V lost 0 bases to trimming and J lost 0 bases; unmatched junction nucleotides: 4. The CDR3 is 17 residues long. Germline V gene lookup returns CDR1 SGHRS and CDR2 YFSETQ. The CDR3 spells CASSLVGTGSSGNTIYF. In nucleotides, the CDR3 is TGCGCCAGCAGCTTGGTCGGGACAGGGAGCTCTGGAAACACCATATATTTT.

V and J are TRBV7-8 and TRBJ2-1; D gene uncertain. The CDR3 has 15 residues. V lost 1 base, J lost 2 bases, and 9 bases lay in between. Per the germline V gene, CDR1 is SGHVS and CDR2 is FQNEAQ. The CDR3 sequence is CASSLVPVTYNEQFF. The CDR3 bases are TGTGCCAGCAGCTTAGTCCCCGTTACCTACAATGAGCAGTTCTTC.

The chain carries TRBV4-3 and TRBJ2-4; D is unclear. V was shortened by 4 bases and J by 3 bases, with 19 bases between the two germline ends. The CDR3 has 17 residues. Germline lookup yields CDR1 LGHNA and CDR2 YSLEER. CDR3 sequence reads: CASSPRLVGPNKNIQYF. CDR3 coding DNA: TGCGCCAGCAGCCCCCGTCTGGTTGGACCAAACAAAAACATTCAGTACTTC.

The chain has TRBV20-1 and TRBJ2-1; no definite D call. Trimming left V 6 bases short and J 3 bases short, with 15 bases between. Germline values: CDR1 DFQATT, CDR2 SNEGSKA (reference sequence). The CDR3 contains 14 residues. The CDR3 DNA sequence: TGCAGTGCCATAGCAATCCTAAGCTACAATGAGCAGTTCTTC. As protein: CSAIAILSYNEQFF.